The present entry profiles one T cell receptor beta chain with its context. Antigen specificity is unknown. After constant-region reverse-primer amplification, full-length variable regions underwent semi-nested PCR with Nested Universal Primer A. TCRdb recomputed calls from the 5' RACE reads with MiXCR, one row per CDR3 protein. The sample comprises about 12,000 distinct CDR3 sequences, 23% of which are singletons, and approximately 3% rests with the top ten. The germline CDR1 and CDR2 sequences are DFQATT and SNEGSKA (reference sequence). CDR3 length equals 15 residues. Trimming took 0 bases from V and 8 from J, leaving 17 bases between them. Study-wide results and caveats: Tumor-infiltrating Treg TCR alpha and beta sequences overlapped most with tumor naive CD4+ T cells, then blood naive. The larger cohort examined one V-J beta rearrangement, not whole repertoires.

CD25-based Treg depletion was applied to purified naive CD4+ T cells. The sequencing sample was made of naive CD4+ T cells sorted from blood. Documented subset: naive CD4+ T cells, CD4+CD45RA+CD25-. The rearrangement joins TRBV20-1 to TRBJ2-1; possibly TRBD2 for D (6 bases). The TCR originated in a female donor with breast cancer. CDR3 DNA sequence: TGCAGTGCTAGAGATCAGACTGGGAGGTTGGATGAGCAGTTCTTC. As protein: CSARDQTGRLDEQFF.